These T cell receptor beta chains were read from a single sample in a study of blood T cells in healthy people across ages. TCRdb processed the 5' RACE reads anew with MiXCR; each CDR3 protein has one entry. The sample yields about 1.8 million distinct CDR3 sequences, around half seen once. The material sequenced was blood. Receptor source: a woman aged 40-49 years in good health. Both conserved end residues are part of each CDR3. A D gene is named only where the DNA matches it firmly. Some rows have no size entry. The others give once, few or many, or a class for an expanded clone.

J gene	D gene	V gene	clone size	CDR3 protein	CDR3 DNA
TRBJ1-2	.	TRBV7-2	many	CASSPSGNYGYTF	TGTGCCAGCAGCCCCAGTGGAAACTATGGCTACACCTTC
TRBJ2-3	.	TRBV27	once	CASSPQGLRTDTQYF	TGTGCCAGCAGTCCCCAGGGACTTCGCACAGATACGCAGTATTTT
TRBJ2-1	TRBD1	TRBV6-1	.	CASSEAGTGWGNEQFF	TGTGCCAGCAGTGAAGCCGGGACAGGTTGGGGCAATGAGCAGTTCTTC
TRBJ1-2	TRBD1	TRBV10-3	.	CAISARQGYDDNYGYTF	TGTGCCATCAGTGCAAGACAGGGCTACGACGATAACTATGGCTACACCTTC
TRBJ2-5	.	TRBV12-5	.	CASGSDGGGQETQYF	TGTGCTAGTGGTTCTGACGGAGGGGGGCAAGAGACCCAGTACTTC
TRBJ2-3	.	TRBV3-1	.	CASSPRRSQSDTQYF	TGTGCCAGCAGCCCGCGGCGAAGTCAATCAGATACGCAGTATTTT
TRBJ2-4	.	TRBV28	.	CASSPQGTKNIQYF	TGTGCCAGCAGTCCGCAGGGGACCAAAAACATTCAGTACTTC
TRBJ1-2	.	TRBV6-1	.	CATAGSALINYGYTF	TGTGCCACTGCTGGGTCCGCTCTAATTAACTATGGCTACACCTTC
TRBJ2-3	.	TRBV7-2	.	CASSERVGRTDTQYF	TGTGCCAGCAGCGAGAGGGTGGGAAGGACAGATACGCAGTATTTT
TRBJ2-3	TRBD1	TRBV7-6	few	CASKGGHTDTQYF	TGTGCCAGTAAAGGGGGCCACACAGATACGCAGTATTTT
TRBJ2-1	TRBD2	TRBV12-3/TRBV12-4	.	CASSRRGGYNERFF	TGTGCCAGCAGTCGACGGGGGGGCTACAATGAGCGGTTCTTC
TRBJ2-5	TRBD1	TRBV20-1	few	CSARQGAMETQYF	TGCAGTGCTAGACAGGGGGCGATGGAGACCCAGTACTTC
TRBJ2-1	TRBD2	TRBV28	few	CASSTSGREFF	TGTGCCAGCAGCACTAGCGGGAGGGAGTTCTTC
TRBJ1-6	.	TRBV27	few	CASFGGGNSPLHF	TGTGCCAGCTTCGGGGGAGGGAATTCACCCCTCCACTTT
TRBJ2-3	TRBD2	TRBV12-3/TRBV12-4	few	CASTGGDTDTQYF	TGTGCCAGCACCGGGGGGGACACAGATACGCAGTATTTT
TRBJ1-1	.	TRBV12-3/TRBV12-4	.	CASVGQNMNPEAFF	TGTGCCAGTGTGGGACAAAACATGAACCCTGAAGCTTTCTTT
TRBJ1-6	.	TRBV27	.	CASGPVGEGYNSPLHF	TGTGCCAGCGGCCCTGTCGGGGAGGGCTATAATTCACCCCTCCACTTT
TRBJ2-5	TRBD1	TRBV5-1	few	CASSLSWTGEGETQYF	TGCGCCAGCAGCTTATCCTGGACAGGGGAGGGAGAGACCCAGTACTTC
TRBJ2-3	.	TRBV12-3/TRBV12-4	.	CASTSPTDTQYF	TGTGCCAGCACCAGCCCCACAGATACGCAGTATTTT
TRBJ1-6	.	TRBV20-1	few	CSASDRSSYNSPLHF	TGCAGTGCTTCCGACAGGAGCTCCTATAATTCACCCCTCCACTTT
TRBJ2-6	.	TRBV27	.	CASSLEGAHSGANVLTF	TGTGCCAGCAGTTTGGAAGGGGCCCACTCTGGGGCCAACGTCCTGACTTTC
TRBJ2-7	.	TRBV6-2/TRBV6-3	.	CASSLNPPGYEQYF	TGTGCCAGCAGTCTTAATCCCCCGGGATACGAGCAGTACTTC
TRBJ2-3	TRBD2	TRBV4-3	.	CASSQVPGLAGGDTQYF	TGCGCCAGCAGCCAAGTCCCGGGACTAGCGGGAGGGGATACGCAGTATTTT
TRBJ2-5	.	TRBV6-2/TRBV6-3	.	CASSPPSAGRQETQYF	TGTGCCAGCAGCCCCCCGTCAGCAGGGAGACAAGAGACCCAGTACTTC
TRBJ2-6	.	TRBV4-3	.	CASSHRLTGANVLTF	TGCGCCAGCAGCCACCGCCTAACGGGGGCCAACGTCCTGACTTTC
TRBJ2-7	.	TRBV5-1	few	CASSLEGGARRYEQYF	TGCGCCAGCAGCTTGGAGGGGGGGGCCAGGAGATACGAGCAGTACTTC
TRBJ2-5	.	TRBV6-1	few	CASSERGSLVYQETQYF	TGTGCCAGCAGTGAGCGAGGCAGCCTTGTTTACCAAGAGACCCAGTACTTC
TRBJ2-3	.	TRBV5-1	.	CASRAGLTTDTQYF	TGCGCCAGCAGGGCGGGACTCACCACAGATACGCAGTATTTT
TRBJ1-6	.	TRBV4-3	once	CASSQAPQGTDSPLHF	TGCGCCAGCAGCCAAGCCCCCCAGGGTACAGATTCACCCCTCCACTTT
TRBJ1-3	.	TRBV7-2	.	CASSLRAIPTGYSSGNTIYF	TGTGCCAGCAGCTTAAGGGCCATCCCAACAGGTTATTCCTCTGGAAACACCATATATTTT
TRBJ2-7	.	TRBV5-6	.	CASSDLDSLNEQYF	TGTGCCAGCAGCGACCTCGACAGCCTCAACGAGCAGTACTTC
TRBJ1-2	TRBD1	TRBV7-9	.	CASSLSGGTDGYTF	TGTGCCAGCAGCTTATCAGGGGGCACTGATGGCTACACCTTC
TRBJ2-3	TRBD2	TRBV6-2/TRBV6-3	.	CASSYSSYPLAGGGGSTDTQYF	TGTGCCAGCAGTTACTCATCATACCCACTAGCGGGGGGCGGAGGCAGCACAGATACGCAGTATTTT
TRBJ1-2	.	TRBV27	.	CASTFRSGNYGYTF	TGTGCCAGCACTTTCCGTTCGGGAAATTATGGCTACACCTTC
TRBJ2-1	.	TRBV7-2	.	CASRSGTNEQFF	TGTGCCAGCAGATCGGGGACCAATGAGCAGTTCTTC
TRBJ2-5	.	TRBV4-3	.	CASSQTGARQETQYF	TGCGCCAGCAGCCAAACGGGGGCGCGGCAAGAGACCCAGTACTTC